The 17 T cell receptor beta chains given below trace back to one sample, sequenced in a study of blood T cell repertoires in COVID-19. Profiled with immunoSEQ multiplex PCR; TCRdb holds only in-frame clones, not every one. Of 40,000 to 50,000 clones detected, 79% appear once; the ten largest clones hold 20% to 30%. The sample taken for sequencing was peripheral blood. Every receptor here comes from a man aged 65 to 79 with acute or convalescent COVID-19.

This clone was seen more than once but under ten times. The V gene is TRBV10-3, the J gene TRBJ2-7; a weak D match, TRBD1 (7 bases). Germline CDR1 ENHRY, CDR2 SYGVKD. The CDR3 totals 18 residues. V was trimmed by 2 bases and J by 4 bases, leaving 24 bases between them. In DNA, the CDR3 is TGTGCCATCAGTGAGAGGGACTCCTTCGACAGGGCGGGTTACGAGCAGTACTTC. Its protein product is CAISERDSFDRAGYEQYF.

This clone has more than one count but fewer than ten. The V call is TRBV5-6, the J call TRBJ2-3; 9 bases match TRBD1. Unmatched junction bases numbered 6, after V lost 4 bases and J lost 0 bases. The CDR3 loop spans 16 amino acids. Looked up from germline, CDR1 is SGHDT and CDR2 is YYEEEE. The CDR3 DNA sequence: TGTGCCAGCAGCATAAGACAGGGGGGAAGCACAGATACGCAGTATTTT. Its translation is CASSIRQGGSTDTQYF.

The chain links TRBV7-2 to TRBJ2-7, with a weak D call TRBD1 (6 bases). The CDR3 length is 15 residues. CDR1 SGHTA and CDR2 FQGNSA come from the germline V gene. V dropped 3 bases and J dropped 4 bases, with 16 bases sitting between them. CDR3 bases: TGTGCCAGCAGCTTCGGTGGCGGCAGGGGATACGAGCAGTACTTC. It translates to CASSFGGGRGYEQYF.

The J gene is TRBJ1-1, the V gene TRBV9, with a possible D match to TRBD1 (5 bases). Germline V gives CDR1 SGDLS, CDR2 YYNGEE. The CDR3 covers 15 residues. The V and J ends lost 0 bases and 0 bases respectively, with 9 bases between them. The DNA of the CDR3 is TGTGCCAGCAGCGTAGCCCCAGGGATGAACACTGAAGCTTTCTTT. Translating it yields CASSVAPGMNTEAFF. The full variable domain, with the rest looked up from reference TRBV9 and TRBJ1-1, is DSGVTQTPKHLITATGQRVTLRCSPRSGDLSVYWYQQSLDQGLQFLIQYYNGEERAKGNILERFSAQQFPDLHSELNLSSLELGDSALYFCASSVAPGMNTEAFFGQGTRLTVV.

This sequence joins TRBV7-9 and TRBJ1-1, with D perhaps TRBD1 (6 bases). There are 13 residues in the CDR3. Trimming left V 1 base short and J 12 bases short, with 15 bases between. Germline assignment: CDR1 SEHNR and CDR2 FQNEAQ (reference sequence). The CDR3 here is CASSLGTTGETFF. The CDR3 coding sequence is TGTGCCAGCAGCTTAGGGACGACAGGCGAGACTTTCTTT.

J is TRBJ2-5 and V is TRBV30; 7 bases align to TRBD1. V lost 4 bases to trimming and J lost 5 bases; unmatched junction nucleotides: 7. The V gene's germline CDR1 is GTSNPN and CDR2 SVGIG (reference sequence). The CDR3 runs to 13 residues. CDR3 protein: CAWMTGSGETQYF. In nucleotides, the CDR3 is TGTGCCTGGATGACAGGGTCCGGCGAGACCCAGTACTTC.

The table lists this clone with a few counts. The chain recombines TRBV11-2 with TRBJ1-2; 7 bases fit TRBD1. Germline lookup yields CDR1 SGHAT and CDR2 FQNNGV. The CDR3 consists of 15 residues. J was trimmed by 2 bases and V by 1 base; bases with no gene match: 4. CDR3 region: CASSLGGGWNYGYTF. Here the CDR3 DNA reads TGTGCCAGCAGCTTAGGAGGGGGCTGGAACTATGGCTACACCTTC.

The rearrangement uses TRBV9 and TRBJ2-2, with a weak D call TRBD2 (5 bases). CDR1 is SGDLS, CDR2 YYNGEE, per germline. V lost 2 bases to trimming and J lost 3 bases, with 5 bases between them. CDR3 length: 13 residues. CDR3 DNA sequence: TGTGCCAGCAGCGTTAGCGACACCGGGGAGCTGTTTTTT. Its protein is CASSVSDTGELFF.

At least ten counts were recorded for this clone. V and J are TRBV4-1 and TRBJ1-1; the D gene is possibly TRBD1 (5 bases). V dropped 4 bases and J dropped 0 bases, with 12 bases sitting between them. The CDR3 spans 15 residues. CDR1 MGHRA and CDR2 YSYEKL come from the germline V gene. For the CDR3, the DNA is TGCGCCAGCAGCCCAGCGAGACAGTTGAACACTGAAGCTTTCTTT. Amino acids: CASSPARQLNTEAFF.

CDR3 nucleotides: TGTGCCAGCAGCACAGGGGCCCGGACTGAAGCTTTCTTT. Its protein product is CASSTGARTEAFF. The chain uses TRBV6-5 and TRBJ1-1; the match to TRBD1 covers 7 bases. The CDR3 covers 13 residues. The V segment lost 6 bases and the J segment 5 bases; nucleotides outside the gene matches: 6. Looked up from germline, CDR1 is MNHEY and CDR2 is SVGAGI.

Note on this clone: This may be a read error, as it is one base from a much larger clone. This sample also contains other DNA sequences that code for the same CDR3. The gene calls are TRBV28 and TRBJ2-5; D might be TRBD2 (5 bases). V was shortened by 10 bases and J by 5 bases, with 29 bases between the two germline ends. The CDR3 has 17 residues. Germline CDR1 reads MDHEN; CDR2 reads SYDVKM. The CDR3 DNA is TGTGCCATCGGCACGCCGGCCCCGAGGGCCCGACGGGAGACCCAGTACTTC. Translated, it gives CAIGTPAPRARRETQYF. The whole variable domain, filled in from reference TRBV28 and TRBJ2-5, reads DVKVTQSSRYLVKRTGEKVFLECVQDMDHENMFWYRQDPGLGLRLIYFSYDVKMKEKGDIPEGYSVSREKKERFSLILESASTNQTSMYLCAIGTPAPRARRETQYFGPGTRLLVL.

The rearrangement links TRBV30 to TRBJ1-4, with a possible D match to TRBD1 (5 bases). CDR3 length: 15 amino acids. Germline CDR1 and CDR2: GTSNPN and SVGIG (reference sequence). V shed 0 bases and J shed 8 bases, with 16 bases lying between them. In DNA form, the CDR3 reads TGTGCCTGGAGTGTACGACGGGGGGAGGGGGAAAAACTGTTTTTT. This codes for CAWSVRRGEGEKLFF.

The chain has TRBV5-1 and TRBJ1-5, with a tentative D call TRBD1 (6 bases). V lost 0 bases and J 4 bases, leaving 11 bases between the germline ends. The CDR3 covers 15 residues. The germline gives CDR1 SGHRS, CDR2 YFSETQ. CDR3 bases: TGCGCCAGCAGCTTGGATGGGGGCGCGAATCAGCCCCAGCATTTT. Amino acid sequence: CASSLDGGANQPQHF.

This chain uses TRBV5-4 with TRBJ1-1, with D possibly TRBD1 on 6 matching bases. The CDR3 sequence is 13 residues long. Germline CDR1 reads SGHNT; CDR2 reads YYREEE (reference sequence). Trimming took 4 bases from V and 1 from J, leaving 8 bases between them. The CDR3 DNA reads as TGTGCCAGCAGCCTACAGGGGAACACTGAAGCTTTCTTT. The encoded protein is CASSLQGNTEAFF.

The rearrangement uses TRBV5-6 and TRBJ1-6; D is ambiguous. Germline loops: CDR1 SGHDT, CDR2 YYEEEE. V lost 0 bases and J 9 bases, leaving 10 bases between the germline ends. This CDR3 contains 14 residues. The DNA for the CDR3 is TGTGCCAGCAGCTTGGGTCTATCCGGTTCACCCCTCCACTTT. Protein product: CASSLGLSGSPLHF.

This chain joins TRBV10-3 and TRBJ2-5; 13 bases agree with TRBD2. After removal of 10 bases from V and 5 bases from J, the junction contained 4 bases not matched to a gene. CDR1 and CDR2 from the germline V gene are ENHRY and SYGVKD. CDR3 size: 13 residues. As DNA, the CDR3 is TGTGCCACCGGGACTAGCGGGATGGAGACCCAGTACTTC. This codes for CATGTSGMETQYF.

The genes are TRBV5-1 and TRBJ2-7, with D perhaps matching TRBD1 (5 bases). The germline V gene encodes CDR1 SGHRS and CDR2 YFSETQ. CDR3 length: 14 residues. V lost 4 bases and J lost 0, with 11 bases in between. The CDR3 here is CASSPLTDSYEQYF. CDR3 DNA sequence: TGCGCCAGCAGCCCTTTGACAGACTCCTACGAGCAGTACTTC. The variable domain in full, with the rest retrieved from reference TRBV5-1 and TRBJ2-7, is KAGVTQTPRYLIKTRGQQVTLSCSPISGHRSVSWYQQTPGQGLQFLFEYFSETQRNKGNFPGRFSGRQFSNSRSEMNVSTLELGDSALYLCASSPLTDSYEQYFGPGTRLTVT.